This T cell receptor beta chain comes out of a study of cytomegalovirus exposure and HLA in healthy donors. PCR was performed using 60 Vbeta and 13 Jbeta primers. Assay used: immunoSEQ multiplex PCR; TCRdb lists only in-frame clones, some missing. This sample has 150,000 to 160,000 clones, with 80% found just once. This CDR3 is 16 amino acids long. Germline V gene sequence: CDR1 LGHNA, CDR2 YNFKEQ. Trimming removed 4 bases from V and 7 bases from J, with 23 bases in between. Sequenced: PBMCs. The TCR comes from a man aged 30 to 45 in good health and CMV-seropositive. The V and J genes are TRBV4-2 and TRBJ2-7; D possibly corresponds to TRBD1 (5 bases). The CDR3 here is CASSRIGAVDPWEQYF. The CDR3 DNA sequence: TGTGCCAGCAGCCGAATTGGGGCAGTGGACCCGTGGGAGCAGTACTTC.